The rows below give T cell receptor beta chains drawn from one sample of a study of blood T cell repertoires in COVID-19. Only in-frame clones appear in the TCRdb table, and some are missing; sequencing was by immunoSEQ multiplex PCR. The sample gives about 25,000 clones, approximately 88% of which show up once; approximately 20% is in the top ten. Source material: peripheral blood. The receptor source for this set is a man in his sixties or seventies in a cohort sampled during active COVID-19. CDR3s include the opening cysteine and the closing phenylalanine or tryptophan. D genes are given only for firm matches. Clone size appears in some rows only: once, few, many, or a class for an expanded clone.

j_call d_call clone_size v_call cdr3_nt cdr3_aa
TRBJ1-1 TRBD1 - TRBV6-5 TGTGCCAGTTTATTCGGACAGGGCGAAGCTTTCTTT CASLFGQGEAFF
TRBJ1-5 - - TRBV30 TGTGCCTGGAGGGCGGGGCCTAGGAATCAGCCCCAGCATTTT CAWRAGPRNQPQHF
TRBJ1-6 - - TRBV7-2 TGTGCCAGCAGCTTATCGAATTCACCCCTCCACTTT CASSLSNSPLHF
TRBJ2-1 - - TRBV18 TGTGCCAGCTCGAGGGAGGAGAGCTCCTACAATGAGCAGTTCTTC CASSREESSYNEQFF
TRBJ2-3 TRBD2 - TRBV9 TGTGCCAGCAGCGTAACTAGTAACGGGAGGCTCACAGATACGCAGTATTTT CASSVTSNGRLTDTQYF
TRBJ2-7 - - TRBV28 TGTGCCAGCAGTTTAGTTGCCAGGAGGAAATCCTACGAGCAGTACTTC CASSLVARRKSYEQYF
TRBJ1-6 - - TRBV12-3/TRBV12-4 TGTGCCAGCAGTTTATGGGGCTATTCACCCCTCCACTTT CASSLWGYSPLHF
TRBJ2-7 TRBD2 - TRBV7-9 TGTGCCAGCAGCCCAGGGAGGGCAAAAGACTACGAGCAGTACTTC CASSPGRAKDYEQYF
TRBJ2-4 - - TRBV28 TGTGCCAGCAGTCCTGACAGCAGAGAAAACATTCAGTACTTC CASSPDSRENIQYF
TRBJ2-2 TRBD1 - TRBV3-1/TRBV3-2 TGTGCCAGCAGGAACAGGGGAAACACCGGGGAGCTGTTTTTT CASRNRGNTGELFF
TRBJ2-1 - - TRBV19 TGTGCCAGTAGTAAAAGCGGTAATGAGCAGTTCTTC CASSKSGNEQFF
TRBJ2-5 TRBD1 few TRBV7-7 TGTGCTAGCAGCCCACCCGGGACAGGGGGGAAAGAGACCCAGTACTTC CASSPPGTGGKETQYF
TRBJ1-3 - - TRBV6-5 TGTGCCAGCCGCGGGCTCCCCTCTGGAAACACCATATATTTT CASRGLPSGNTIYF
TRBJ1-5 - once TRBV29-1 TGCAGCGTTGGACAGAACGCCAATCAGCCCCAGCATTTT CSVGQNANQPQHF
TRBJ2-1 TRBD1 - TRBV7-2 TGTGCCAGCAGCCGCAGACGACAGGGGGACGGTGAGCAGTTCTTC CASSRRRQGDGEQFF
TRBJ2-2 TRBD1 - TRBV10-2 TGCGCCAGCAGCGCTCCGGGACAGGGGGCTGCATGGGAGCTGTTTTTT CASSAPGQGAAWELFF
TRBJ2-7 - - TRBV6-1 TGTGCCAGCAGTGCCCGGGGGGGGACAGGGTTGTATGACGAGCAGTACTTC CASSARGGTGLYDEQYF
TRBJ1-2 TRBD1 - TRBV10-3 TGTGCCATCAGCGCCGGGACAGGGCCGGGCTACACCTTC CAISAGTGPGYTF
TRBJ2-2 TRBD2 - TRBV5-1 TGCGCCAGCAGCTTGGGCCCTAGCGGTCTCACCGGGGAGCTGTTTTTT CASSLGPSGLTGELFF
TRBJ1-2 - - TRBV29-1 TGCAGCGTTGGGGGCAGCTCTAACTATGGCTACACCTTC CSVGGSSNYGYTF
TRBJ1-5 - - TRBV3-1/TRBV3-2 TGTGCCAGCAGCCAAGAACCCCAGGGCCGCCAGCCCCAGCATTTT CASSQEPQGRQPQHF
TRBJ1-4 TRBD1 once TRBV10-2 TGCGCCACCTCCAGGGACAGGGGGAATTCTAATGAAAAACTGTTTTTT CATSRDRGNSNEKLFF